Listed below are T cell receptor beta chains from one sample, sequenced in a study of lymphopenia after photon versus proton radiotherapy. Only in-frame clones appear in the TCRdb table, and some are missing; sequencing was by immunoSEQ multiplex PCR. The profile shows about 58,000 clones, 70% to 85% of them singletons. The specimen was peripheral blood, collected from a patient treated with proton-based radiotherapy. These receptors all stem from a man between 60 and 75 years old with pancreatic cancer. CDR3s include the opening cysteine and the closing phenylalanine or tryptophan. The order of the fields is J gene, D gene, V gene, clone size, CDR3 protein. D genes are given only for firm matches. A clone size is listed for some rows: how often the clone was seen (once, few, many), or a class if it is expanded.

j_gene: TRBJ2-3
d_gene: TRBD2
v_gene: TRBV30
abundance: -
CDR3aa: CAWLTGTSVQDTQYF

j_gene: TRBJ2-2
d_gene: -
v_gene: TRBV28
abundance: few
CDR3aa: CASSLGPAGELFF

j_gene: TRBJ1-4
d_gene: TRBD1
v_gene: TRBV5-1
abundance: -
CDR3aa: CASSPTGNLEKLFF

j_gene: TRBJ2-2
d_gene: -
v_gene: TRBV7-2
abundance: -
CDR3aa: CASSPGGLYTGELFF

j_gene: TRBJ2-7
d_gene: -
v_gene: TRBV15
abundance: -
CDR3aa: CATSRGDLSYEQYF

j_gene: TRBJ2-7
d_gene: -
v_gene: TRBV10-1
abundance: -
CDR3aa: CASSESRGVGGYEQYF

j_gene: TRBJ2-7
d_gene: TRBD1
v_gene: TRBV7-2
abundance: -
CDR3aa: CASSPRATGITYEQYF

j_gene: TRBJ2-5
d_gene: -
v_gene: TRBV6-1
abundance: -
CDR3aa: CASNEGLRQETQYF

j_gene: TRBJ2-7
d_gene: -
v_gene: TRBV6-5
abundance: -
CDR3aa: CASRGRAYEQYF

j_gene: TRBJ1-2
d_gene: -
v_gene: TRBV30
abundance: -
CDR3aa: CAWSITLQGGYTF

j_gene: TRBJ1-2
d_gene: -
v_gene: TRBV15
abundance: once
CDR3aa: CATSRDTSYGYTF

j_gene: TRBJ2-7
d_gene: -
v_gene: TRBV28
abundance: -
CDR3aa: CASSLGNSYEQYF

j_gene: TRBJ2-1
d_gene: -
v_gene: TRBV9
abundance: -
CDR3aa: CASSVGTSSYNEQFF

j_gene: TRBJ2-7
d_gene: -
v_gene: TRBV2
abundance: -
CDR3aa: CASSAGTVPYEQYF

j_gene: TRBJ2-5
d_gene: TRBD2
v_gene: TRBV7-3
abundance: -
CDR3aa: CASSLNPGLAGETQYF

j_gene: TRBJ2-5
d_gene: -
v_gene: TRBV27
abundance: -
CDR3aa: CASRKEATQYF

j_gene: TRBJ2-7
d_gene: TRBD1
v_gene: TRBV18
abundance: once
CDR3aa: CASSLGQGGEQYF

j_gene: TRBJ1-1
d_gene: TRBD1
v_gene: TRBV29-1
abundance: -
CDR3aa: CSVGKRQGWTEAFF

j_gene: TRBJ2-5
d_gene: -
v_gene: TRBV7-9
abundance: -
CDR3aa: CASKTRAETQYF

j_gene: TRBJ2-1
d_gene: TRBD2
v_gene: TRBV5-1
abundance: few
CDR3aa: CASRLAGGYNEQFF

j_gene: TRBJ1-2
d_gene: -
v_gene: TRBV19
abundance: few
CDR3aa: CASSRGRNYGYTF

j_gene: TRBJ2-1
d_gene: -
v_gene: TRBV5-6
abundance: -
CDR3aa: CASSGVGSYNEQFF

j_gene: TRBJ1-5
d_gene: -
v_gene: TRBV2
abundance: -
CDR3aa: CASSEGSSNQPQHF

j_gene: TRBJ2-7
d_gene: -
v_gene: TRBV28
abundance: -
CDR3aa: CASLLTGKMGEQYF

j_gene: TRBJ1-5
d_gene: -
v_gene: TRBV28
abundance: -
CDR3aa: CASTPRVSQPQHF

j_gene: TRBJ2-7
d_gene: -
v_gene: TRBV11-2
abundance: -
CDR3aa: CASSLLRGRRGSYEQYF

j_gene: TRBJ2-2
d_gene: TRBD1
v_gene: TRBV19
abundance: -
CDR3aa: CASSISLSGQGPFYTGELFF

j_gene: TRBJ2-1
d_gene: TRBD2
v_gene: TRBV5-6
abundance: -
CDR3aa: CASSFPGLAGGQDNEQFF

j_gene: TRBJ2-7
d_gene: TRBD2
v_gene: TRBV5-1
abundance: once
CDR3aa: CASSLGGGRGGEQYF

j_gene: TRBJ1-3
d_gene: -
v_gene: TRBV27
abundance: -
CDR3aa: CASSATGLTGNTIYF

j_gene: TRBJ2-2
d_gene: -
v_gene: TRBV6-1
abundance: -
CDR3aa: CASSLDTGELFF

j_gene: TRBJ2-7
d_gene: -
v_gene: TRBV7-6
abundance: -
CDR3aa: CASSLEVADTYEQYF

j_gene: TRBJ2-2
d_gene: TRBD2
v_gene: TRBV5-1
abundance: -
CDR3aa: CASSLSGRDNTGELFF

j_gene: TRBJ1-4
d_gene: -
v_gene: TRBV5-6
abundance: -
CDR3aa: CASSLAGRLDEKLFF

j_gene: TRBJ1-1
d_gene: TRBD1
v_gene: TRBV4-1
abundance: -
CDR3aa: CASSLVTGGHTEAFF

j_gene: TRBJ1-4
d_gene: TRBD1
v_gene: TRBV5-1
abundance: once
CDR3aa: CASSHRDRDEKLFF

j_gene: TRBJ1-2
d_gene: TRBD1
v_gene: TRBV5-1
abundance: -
CDR3aa: CASSPHQGGDYGYTF

j_gene: TRBJ2-7
d_gene: -
v_gene: TRBV5-4
abundance: -
CDR3aa: CASSRDSLGEQYF

j_gene: TRBJ1-4
d_gene: -
v_gene: TRBV6-6
abundance: once
CDR3aa: CASSYQGTGNEKLFF

j_gene: TRBJ1-5
d_gene: -
v_gene: TRBV18
abundance: -
CDR3aa: CASSSTGPAHSNQPQHF

j_gene: -
d_gene: TRBD2
v_gene: TRBV7-2
abundance: -
CDR3aa: CASSPVGTSGTYEQYF

j_gene: TRBJ2-7
d_gene: -
v_gene: TRBV29-1
abundance: -
CDR3aa: CSVELSWGSYEQYF

j_gene: TRBJ2-3
d_gene: TRBD2
v_gene: TRBV7-9
abundance: -
CDR3aa: CASSSGLAIDTQYF

j_gene: TRBJ2-1
d_gene: TRBD2
v_gene: TRBV5-1
abundance: -
CDR3aa: CASSYFRGEDNEQFF

j_gene: TRBJ2-1
d_gene: TRBD1
v_gene: TRBV27
abundance: -
CDR3aa: CASSAGQGYNEQFF

j_gene: TRBJ1-1
d_gene: -
v_gene: TRBV6-5
abundance: -
CDR3aa: CASSSRETLMNTEAFF

j_gene: TRBJ1-2
d_gene: -
v_gene: TRBV28
abundance: -
CDR3aa: CASSLSWYDSANYGYTF

j_gene: TRBJ1-1
d_gene: TRBD1
v_gene: TRBV5-6
abundance: once
CDR3aa: CASSLGQGYTEAFF